What follows are 20 T cell receptor beta chains derived from one specimen sequenced in a study of cytomegalovirus exposure and HLA in healthy donors. Assay: immunoSEQ multiplex PCR; the TCRdb copy retains only in-frame clones and omits some. The sample contains 75,000 to 100,000 clones, 96% of which appear only once. Sequenced sample: PBMCs. These receptor sequences come from a man aged 18 to 30 in good health and CMV-seronegative.

This rearrangement joins TRBV4-1 to TRBJ1-2; possible D gene TRBD1, 5 bases. Germline loops: CDR1 MGHRA, CDR2 YSYEKL. V lost 0 bases and J lost 8, with 25 bases in between. CDR3 length: 18 amino acids. CDR3 in amino acids: CASSQEPSGGALYGGYTF. The CDR3 bases are TGCGCCAGCAGCCAAGAGCCCTCCGGCGGGGCGCTTTATGGAGGCTACACCTTC.

The gene calls are TRBV4-1 and TRBJ1-5; TRBD1 matches 9 bases. Trimming cost V 4 bases and J 7 bases; bases outside gene matches: 8. The CDR3 length is 15 residues. Germline lookup yields CDR1 MGHRA and CDR2 YSYEKL. In DNA, the CDR3 is TGCGCCAGCAGCCCGGGACAGGGAAAGGGCCAGCCCCAGCATTTT. It yields the protein CASSPGQGKGQPQHF.

This chain uses TRBV7-2 with TRBJ2-1; a possible D gene is TRBD1 (5 bases). The CDR3 extends over 13 amino acids. Trimming shortened V by 4 bases and J by 3 bases, and 7 bases separated the two germline ends. Germline V gene data show CDR1 as SGHTA and CDR2 as FQGNSA. The chain's CDR3 is CASSSDSYNEQFF. CDR3 nucleotides: TGTGCCAGCAGCTCTGACAGCTACAATGAGCAGTTCTTC.

The chain carries TRBV7-8 and TRBJ1-1; no clear D. Trimming left V 5 bases short and J 11 bases short, with 15 bases between. The CDR3 loop spans 12 amino acids. CDR1 and CDR2 from the germline V gene are SGHVS and FQNEAQ. In nucleotides, the CDR3 is TGTGCCAGCAGCCCCCTACGGGTCGGGGCTTTCTTT. Its protein is CASSPLRVGAFF.

The genes are TRBV29-1 and TRBJ2-7; no definite D call. The germline V gene encodes CDR1 SQVTM and CDR2 ANQGSEA. The ends were cut back, 0 bases at V and 3 bases at J, with 3 bases in the middle. This CDR3 has 11 amino acids. This chain's CDR3 is CSVEDYYEQYF. For the CDR3, the DNA is TGCAGCGTTGAAGATTACTACGAGCAGTACTTC.

V is TRBV5-4 and J is TRBJ2-1, with a weak D call TRBD1 (6 bases). V gave up 2 bases and J gave up 10 bases, with 10 bases separating them. This CDR3 comprises 12 residues. Per germline, CDR1 SGHNT and CDR2 YYREEE (reference sequence). This chain's CDR3 is CASSFTGYEQFF. CDR3 DNA sequence: TGTGCCAGCAGCTTTACAGGGTACGAGCAGTTCTTC.

The rearrangement joins TRBV7-6 to TRBJ1-4; D is possibly TRBD1 (6 bases). The CDR3 covers 15 residues. Germline lookup yields CDR1 SGHVS and CDR2 FNYEAQ. The V gene lost 5 bases and the J gene lost 8 bases, with 18 bases spanning the gap. The CDR3 DNA reads TGTGCCAGCAGCCCCAGTAGGGGGGGAAGGGAAAAACTGTTTTTT. It encodes CASSPSRGGREKLFF.

This chain connects TRBV7-9 to TRBJ2-2; D is uncertain. The germline CDR1 and CDR2 sequences are SEHNR and FQNEAQ (reference sequence). The CDR3 spans 16 residues. The V end was cut by 0 bases, the J end by 5 bases, with 13 bases between. CDR3 loop: CASSLAVQFKTGELFF. CDR3 DNA: TGTGCCAGCAGCTTAGCGGTCCAGTTCAAGACCGGGGAGCTGTTTTTT.

V and J are TRBV4-3 and TRBJ1-1; possibly TRBD1 for D (5 bases). Germline CDR1 LGHNA, CDR2 YSLEER. With 1 base removed from V and 5 bases from J, the gap between germline ends came to 11 bases. The CDR3 contains 14 residues. CDR3 nucleotides: TGCGCCAGCAGCCAAGGGGGCGGGGATACTGAAGCTTTCTTT. Translation: CASSQGGGDTEAFF.

The chain joins TRBV7-6 to TRBJ2-7; D not resolved. V was shortened by 1 base and J by 0 bases, with 4 bases between the two germline ends. Germline V CDR1 and CDR2: SGHVS, FNYEAQ. CDR3 length: 13 residues. The CDR3 DNA reads TGTGCCAGCAGCTTAGGGGCCTCCTACGAGCAGTACTTC. It yields the protein CASSLGASYEQYF.

The chain links TRBV9 to TRBJ2-1; 9 bases fit TRBD2. Germline-derived CDR1 and CDR2 are SGDLS and YYNGEE. After removal of 4 bases from V and 5 bases from J, the junction contained 10 bases not matched to a gene. This CDR3 region has 16 residues. CDR3 region: CASSSIVAGGNNEQFF. CDR3 coding DNA: TGTGCCAGCAGCTCCATTGTGGCGGGAGGGAACAATGAGCAGTTCTTC.

The chain uses TRBV28 and TRBJ2-7; 9 nucleotides agree with TRBD1. Trimming removed 6 bases from V and 6 bases from J; junction bases left unmatched: 12. Germline values: CDR1 MDHEN, CDR2 SYDVKM. The CDR3 contains 15 residues. CDR3 in amino acids: CASSPGGQGLGEQYF. As DNA, the CDR3 is TGTGCCAGCAGCCCGGGAGGACAGGGGCTTGGCGAGCAGTACTTC.

This clone was seen only once. The chain couples TRBV29-1 to TRBJ2-3, with D tentatively TRBD1 (5 bases). This CDR3 has 12 residues. Germline V lookup: CDR1 SQVTM, CDR2 ANQGSEA. V was pared by 4 bases and J by 4 bases, with 9 bases between. Written as DNA, the CDR3 is TGCAGCGTTGGGCAGGGCCCAGATACGCAGTATTTT. Its protein product is CSVGQGPDTQYF.

CDR3: CSARKQGGYTF. The CDR3, as DNA: TGCAGTGCTAGAAAACAGGGTGGCTACACCTTC. The gene calls are TRBV20-1 and TRBJ1-2; weak D call: TRBD1 (6 bases). Germline CDR1 is DFQATT and CDR2 is SNEGSKA (reference sequence). Trimming pared 2 bases from V and 7 bases from J, leaving 8 bases between. This CDR3 is built from 11 residues.

This chain connects TRBV6-5 to TRBJ1-2; no firm D call. Trimming took 0 bases from V and 4 from J, leaving 6 bases between them. This CDR3 spans 13 amino acids. Germline CDR1 and CDR2: MNHEY and SVGAGI. CDR3 coding DNA: TGTGCCAGCAGTTACTCTAACAGCTATGGCTACACCTTC. It yields the protein CASSYSNSYGYTF.

The chain carries TRBV19 and TRBJ1-1, with D possibly matching TRBD1 (6 bases). The germline V gene encodes CDR1 LNHDA and CDR2 SQIVND (reference sequence). CDR3 length equals 14 residues. The ends were cut back, 4 bases at V and 1 base at J, with 10 bases in the middle. CDR3 in amino acids: CASSSTDRNTEAFF. DNA for the CDR3: TGTGCCAGTAGTAGCACGGACAGGAACACTGAAGCTTTCTTT.

This chain connects TRBV9 to TRBJ2-6, with a possible D match to TRBD2 (6 bases). V was pared by 0 bases and J by 6 bases, with 22 bases between. The CDR3 runs 19 residues. Germline V CDR1 and CDR2: SGDLS, YYNGEE. The CDR3 region is CASSVEEAAGGGLANVLTF. CDR3 DNA: TGTGCCAGCAGCGTAGAAGAGGCCGCCGGGGGAGGCCTGGCCAACGTCCTGACTTTC.

The V call is TRBV9, the J call TRBJ2-1; the match to TRBD2 covers 8 bases. CDR1 SGDLS and CDR2 YYNGEE come from the germline V gene. This CDR3 region has 13 residues. Trimming took 0 bases from V and 11 from J; bases not matched to a gene: 4. The CDR3 loop reads CASSVELADQQFF. DNA for the CDR3: TGTGCCAGCAGCGTAGAACTAGCGGACCAGCAGTTCTTC.

CDR3 in amino acids: CSVGDRVYEQYF. In nucleotides, the CDR3 is TGCAGCGTGGGGGACAGGGTGTACGAGCAGTACTTC. The chain recombines TRBV29-1 with TRBJ2-7, with TRBD1 matching over 9 bases. The germline V gene encodes CDR1 SQVTM and CDR2 ANQGSEA. V lost 6 bases, J lost 4 bases, and 4 bases stayed unmatched. This CDR3 has 12 amino acids.

The chain employs TRBV6-5 and TRBJ2-5; 9 bases fit TRBD2. The J call is doubtful: the DNA matches TRBJ2-7 better. The CDR3 covers 14 residues. Germline V lookup: CDR1 MNHEY, CDR2 SVGAGI. In DNA form, the CDR3 reads TGTGCCAGCAGTAGGGGACTAGCCAGCCTCGAGCAGTACTTC. Encoded protein: CASSRGLASLEQYF.